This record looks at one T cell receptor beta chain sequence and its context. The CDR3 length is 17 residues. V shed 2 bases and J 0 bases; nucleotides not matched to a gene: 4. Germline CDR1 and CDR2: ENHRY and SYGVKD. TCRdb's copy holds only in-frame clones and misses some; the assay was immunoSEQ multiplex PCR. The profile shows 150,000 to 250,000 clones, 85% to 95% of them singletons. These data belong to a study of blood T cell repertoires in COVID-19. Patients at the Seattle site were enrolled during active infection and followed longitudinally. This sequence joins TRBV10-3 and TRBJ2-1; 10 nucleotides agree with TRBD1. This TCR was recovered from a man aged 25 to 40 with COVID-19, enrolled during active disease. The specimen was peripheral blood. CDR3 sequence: CAISEDRGQSSYNEQFF. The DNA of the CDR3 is TGTGCCATCAGTGAGGACAGGGGGCAAAGCTCCTACAATGAGCAGTTCTTC.